Shown below are 20 T cell receptor beta chains from a single sample sequenced in a study of T cell repertoires in cytomegalovirus infection. TCRdb called the reads again in MiXCR, with one record for every CDR3 protein. The sample includes roughly 200,000 distinct CDR3 sequences, around two fifths of them seen just once. Which antigens these TCRs recognize remains unknown. Source: CD8+ T cells from cultured PBMCs, taken from culture after CMV antigen stimulation. These receptors were taken from a human donor in good health (CMV status not recorded). Some clones in this sample may be carry-over from other donors' samples.

The CDR3 here is CASSLVRTGGNQPQHF. Here the CDR3 DNA reads TGTGCCAGCAGCCTAGTACGGACAGGGGGGAATCAGCCCCAGCATTTT. The gene calls are TRBV6-2 or TRBV6-3 and TRBJ1-5; 10 nucleotides align to TRBD1. Germline CDR1 and CDR2: MNHEY and SVGEGT. V was pared by 6 bases and J by 4 bases, with 9 bases of the junction left unmatched. This CDR3 comprises 16 residues.

This clonotype was counted between two and nine times. This sequence joins TRBV27 and TRBJ2-3; TRBD1 matches at 10 bases. With V trimmed by 7 bases and J by 5 bases, 6 bases remained unmatched. Per germline, CDR1 MNHEY and CDR2 SMNVEV (reference sequence). CDR3 length: 14 amino acids. The DNA of the CDR3 is TGTGCCAGCAACGCCGGACAGGGGGGAGATACGCAGTATTTT. It specifies CASNAGQGGDTQYF.

The V and J genes are TRBV20-1 and TRBJ1-5; D gene uncertain. The germline CDR1 and CDR2 sequences are DFQATT and SNEGSKA (reference sequence). The V end was cut by 2 bases, the J end by 4 bases, with 6 bases between. The CDR3 is 12 amino acids. In DNA, the CDR3 is TGCAGTGCTAGACAGGAAAATCAGCCCCAGCATTTT. Translated, it gives CSARQENQPQHF.

This clonotype was detected only a few times. Compared with germline, one end of the junction differs, possibly owing to a read error. The chain joins TRBV7-3 to TRBJ1-4; weak D call: TRBD1 (5 bases). Germline assignment: CDR1 SGHTA and CDR2 FQGTGA. The CDR3 loop spans 15 amino acids. The CDR3 loop reads CASSLTGATNEKLFF. CDR3 bases: TGTGCCAGCAGCCTAACAGGTGCCACTAATGAAAAACTGTTTTTT.

The chain employs TRBV7-9 and TRBJ2-7, with unresolved D. Germline CDR1 is SEHNR and CDR2 is FQNEAQ (reference sequence). V shed 2 bases and J shed 5 bases, with 10 bases lying between them. CDR3 length: 13 amino acids. In nucleotides, the CDR3 is TGTGCCAGCAGCTTAAAGGAATCCGACGAGCAGTACTTC. Protein product: CASSLKESDEQYF.

This clonotype was detected only a few times. The chain links TRBV6-9 to TRBJ2-6; 8 nucleotides line up with TRBD1. Germline V gene lookup returns CDR1 MNHGY and CDR2 SVAAGI. The V segment lost 5 bases and the J segment 0 bases; nucleotides outside the gene matches: 12. The CDR3 sequence is 19 residues long. For the CDR3, the DNA is TGTGCCAGCAGTCTATCTACAGGGGGGCCTGGCTCTGGGGCCAACGTCCTGACTTTC. Its translation: CASSLSTGGPGSGANVLTF.

This chain uses TRBV10-3 with TRBJ2-1; TRBD2 aligns across 11 bases. V lost 7 bases and J lost 6; bases outside the gene matches: 8. Germline values: CDR1 ENHRY, CDR2 SYGVKD. CDR3 size: 15 residues. Here the CDR3 DNA reads TGTGCCATCAAAAGACTAGCGGGGCTTTCCAATGAGCAGTTCTTC. It yields the protein CAIKRLAGLSNEQFF.

The chain has TRBV6-1 and TRBJ2-4; D not resolved. There are 17 residues in the CDR3. The germline V gene encodes CDR1 MNHNS and CDR2 SASEGT. Trimming removed 7 bases from V and 0 bases from J, with 19 bases in between. CDR3 nucleotide sequence: TGTGCCAGCATCCTCAAATGGGGATCTCTAGCCAAAAACATTCAGTACTTC. Translation gives CASILKWGSLAKNIQYF.

The chain links TRBV7-6 to TRBJ2-3; D ambiguous. The CDR3 spans 15 residues. The V end was cut by 5 bases, the J end by 2 bases, with 14 bases between. Germline lookup yields CDR1 SGHVS and CDR2 FNYEAQ. The CDR3 reads CASSPASDPTDTQYF. In DNA form, the CDR3 reads TGTGCCAGCAGCCCCGCCTCCGACCCCACAGATACGCAGTATTTT.

This clonotype was counted between two and nine times. This chain joins TRBV7-6 and TRBJ2-1, with D maybe TRBD1 (6 bases). Between the trimmed V and J ends, which lost 0 bases and 5 bases, there was a span of 11 bases. The CDR3 sequence is 15 residues long. Germline V gene sequence: CDR1 SGHVS, CDR2 FNYEAQ. The DNA for the CDR3 is TGTGCCAGCAGCTTAGCTTGGGACACCAACAATGAGCAGTTCTTC. It is translated as CASSLAWDTNNEQFF.

This clonotype came up a few times. V and J are TRBV6-5 and TRBJ2-7; D gene unclear. Germline V gives CDR1 MNHEY, CDR2 SVGAGI. The ends were cut back, 6 bases at V and 1 base at J, with 13 bases in the middle. The CDR3 runs 14 residues. The CDR3 coding sequence is TGTGCCAGCAGATCCACGGACGGATCCTACGAGCAGTACTTC. Its protein is CASRSTDGSYEQYF.

This chain links TRBV20-1 with TRBJ1-6, with D hard to call. V gave up 3 bases and J gave up 8 bases, with 11 bases separating them. The length of the CDR3 is 13 residues. CDR1 is DFQATT, CDR2 SNEGSKA, per germline (reference sequence). This CDR3 reads CSASPRYYSPLHF. Written as DNA, the CDR3 is TGCAGTGCTAGCCCGAGATATTATTCACCCCTCCACTTT.

There are a few counts of this clonotype. This sequence joins TRBV4-1 and TRBJ2-1; 11 bases fit TRBD2. Germline loops: CDR1 MGHRA, CDR2 YSYEKL. Germline trimming cut 4 bases from V and 7 bases from J; bases unmatched to any gene: 6. This CDR3 contains 15 residues. This CDR3 reads CASSRTSGSKNEQFF. The CDR3 DNA reads as TGCGCCAGCAGCCGTACTAGCGGGAGTAAGAATGAGCAGTTCTTC.

The chain uses TRBV4-1 and TRBJ1-2; TRBD1 aligns across 8 bases. V lost 0 bases and J lost 7; bases outside the gene matches: 7. This CDR3 has 15 amino acids. Germline lookup yields CDR1 MGHRA and CDR2 YSYEKL. CDR3 coding DNA: TGCGCCAGCAGCCAAGAGGTTGACAGGGGAAGTGGCTACACCTTC. It encodes CASSQEVDRGSGYTF.

The V call is TRBV29-1, the J call TRBJ2-7; D may be TRBD2 (6 bases). CDR3 size: 14 residues. Germline V gene data show CDR1 as SQVTM and CDR2 as ANQGSEA. Trimming removed 1 base at V and 4 bases at J, with 14 bases between. The chain's CDR3 is CSVEGVLGRYEQYF. The CDR3 region has the DNA TGCAGCGTTGAAGGGGTCTTGGGGAGGTACGAGCAGTACTTC.

The chain has TRBV27 and TRBJ2-7; D not certain. The CDR3 is 14 residues long. Germline loops: CDR1 MNHEY, CDR2 SMNVEV (reference sequence). The V end was cut by 0 bases, the J end by 4 bases, with 10 bases between. The CDR3 DNA reads TGTGCCAGCAGTTTATCGGTGGGTCCGTACGAGCAGTACTTC. Translation gives CASSLSVGPYEQYF.

This clonotype has only a few counts. This chain uses TRBV4-1 with TRBJ1-1; 7 bases line up with TRBD1. Germline assignment: CDR1 MGHRA and CDR2 YSYEKL. V shed 1 base and J 3 bases; nucleotides not matched to a gene: 11. The CDR3 length is 17 residues. The CDR3, as DNA: TGCGCCAGCAGCCAAGGACAGGGTTATCGGGAGGACACTGAAGCTTTCTTT. It translates to CASSQGQGYREDTEAFF.

This clonotype was recorded at least ten times. The CDR3 DNA reads TGTGCCAGCACCAACTCGAGGGGACTAGCGGGAGCCAATGAGCAGTTCTTC. It codes for CASTNSRGLAGANEQFF. The chain has TRBV7-8 and TRBJ2-1, with TRBD2 identical over 14 bases. The CDR3 length is 17 residues. Losses at the gene ends were 7 bases for V and 6 bases for J; bases not matched to a gene: 11. CDR1 and CDR2 (germline): SGHVS, FQNEAQ.

The chain couples TRBV20-1 to TRBJ2-7, with D unclear. Germline V lookup: CDR1 DFQATT, CDR2 SNEGSKA (reference sequence). V lost 0 bases, J lost 2 bases, and 17 bases lay in between. The CDR3 spans 16 residues. In DNA, the CDR3 is TGCAGTGCTAGAGATCCAGAGGCCTTTCTTACCTACGAGCAGTACTTC. Translated, it gives CSARDPEAFLTYEQYF.

The J gene is TRBJ1-3, the V gene TRBV11-2; TRBD1 matches at 7 bases. The germline CDR1 and CDR2 sequences are SGHAT and FQNNGV. CDR3 length: 16 amino acids. The V gene end was trimmed by 3 bases and the J gene end by 1 base; junction bases not matched to a gene: 6. Here the CDR3 reads CASSLWDRVSGNTIYF. The CDR3 nucleotides read TGTGCCAGCAGCTTGTGGGACAGAGTTTCTGGAAACACCATATATTTT. Filled out from reference TRBV11-2 and TRBJ1-3, the complete variable domain reads EAGVAQSPRYKIIEKRQSVAFWCNPISGHATLYWYQQILGQGPKLLIQFQNNGVVDDSQLPKDRFSAERLKGVDSTLKIQPAKLEDSAVYLCASSLWDRVSGNTIYFGEGSWLTVV.